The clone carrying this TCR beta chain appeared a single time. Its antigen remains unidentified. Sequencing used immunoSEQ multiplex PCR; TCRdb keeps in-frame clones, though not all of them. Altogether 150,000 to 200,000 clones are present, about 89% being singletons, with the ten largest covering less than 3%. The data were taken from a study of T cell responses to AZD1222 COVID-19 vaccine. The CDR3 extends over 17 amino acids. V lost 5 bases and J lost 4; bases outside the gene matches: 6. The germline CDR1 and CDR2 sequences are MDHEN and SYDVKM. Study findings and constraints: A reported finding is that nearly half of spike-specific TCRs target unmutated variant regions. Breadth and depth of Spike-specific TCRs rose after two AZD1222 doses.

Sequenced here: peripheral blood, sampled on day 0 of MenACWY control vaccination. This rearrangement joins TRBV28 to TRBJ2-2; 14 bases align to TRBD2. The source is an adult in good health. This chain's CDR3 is CASSPLTSGRATGELFF. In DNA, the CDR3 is TGTGCCAGCAGTCCCCTGACTAGCGGGAGGGCCACCGGGGAGCTGTTTTTT.